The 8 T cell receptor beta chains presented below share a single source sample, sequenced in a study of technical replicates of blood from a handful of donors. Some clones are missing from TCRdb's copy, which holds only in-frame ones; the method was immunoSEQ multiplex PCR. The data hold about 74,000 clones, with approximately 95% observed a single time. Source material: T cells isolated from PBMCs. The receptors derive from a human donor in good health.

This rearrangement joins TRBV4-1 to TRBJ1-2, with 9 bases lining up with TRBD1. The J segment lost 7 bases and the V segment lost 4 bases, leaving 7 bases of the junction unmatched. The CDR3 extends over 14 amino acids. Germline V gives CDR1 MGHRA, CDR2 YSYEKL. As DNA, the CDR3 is TGCGCCAGCAGCCCGGGACAGGGTTCGGGTGGCTACACCTTC. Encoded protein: CASSPGQGSGGYTF.

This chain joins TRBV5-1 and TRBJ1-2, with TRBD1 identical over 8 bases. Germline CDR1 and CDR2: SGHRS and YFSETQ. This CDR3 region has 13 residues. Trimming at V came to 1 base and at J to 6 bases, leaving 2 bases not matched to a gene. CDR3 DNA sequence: TGCGCCAGCAGCTTGACAGGGGGTGATGGCTACACCTTC. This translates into CASSLTGGDGYTF.

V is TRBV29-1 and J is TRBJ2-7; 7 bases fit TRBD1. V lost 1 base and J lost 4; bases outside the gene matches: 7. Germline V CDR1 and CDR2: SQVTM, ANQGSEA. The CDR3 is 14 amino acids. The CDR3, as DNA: TGCAGCGTTGAAGGAAGGGACAGCATGTACGAGCAGTACTTC. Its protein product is CSVEGRDSMYEQYF.

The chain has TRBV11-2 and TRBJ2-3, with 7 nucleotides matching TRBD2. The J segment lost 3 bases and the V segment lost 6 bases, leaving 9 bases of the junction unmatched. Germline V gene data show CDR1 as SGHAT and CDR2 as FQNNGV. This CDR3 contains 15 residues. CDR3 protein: CASRLLADPTDTQYF. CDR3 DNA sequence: TGTGCCAGCAGACTGCTAGCGGATCCGACAGATACGCAGTATTTT. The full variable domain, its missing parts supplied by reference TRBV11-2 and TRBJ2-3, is EAGVAQSPRYKIIEKRQSVAFWCNPISGHATLYWYQQILGQGPKLLIQFQNNGVVDDSQLPKDRFSAERLKGVDSTLKIQPAKLEDSAVYLCASRLLADPTDTQYFGPGTRLTVL.

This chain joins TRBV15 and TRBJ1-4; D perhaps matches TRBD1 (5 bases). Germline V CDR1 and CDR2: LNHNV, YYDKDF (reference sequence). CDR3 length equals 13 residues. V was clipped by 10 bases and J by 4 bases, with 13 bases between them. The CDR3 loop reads CAIAGGSNEKLFF. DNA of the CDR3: TGTGCCATCGCGGGGGGAAGTAATGAAAAACTGTTTTTT.

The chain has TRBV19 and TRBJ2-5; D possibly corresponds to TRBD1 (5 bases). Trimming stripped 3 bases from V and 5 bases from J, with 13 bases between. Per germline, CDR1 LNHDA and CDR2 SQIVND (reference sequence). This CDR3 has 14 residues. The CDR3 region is CASSIQGFGETQYF. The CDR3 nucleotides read TGTGCCAGTAGTATTCAGGGTTTTGGGGAGACCCAGTACTTC.

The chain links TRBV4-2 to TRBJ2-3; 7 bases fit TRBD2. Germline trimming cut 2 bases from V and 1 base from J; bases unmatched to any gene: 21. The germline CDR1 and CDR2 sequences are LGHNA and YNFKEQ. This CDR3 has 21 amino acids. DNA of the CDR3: TGTGCCAGCAGCCAAACTATGGCCGGACTAGTGGAGAAGATCGGCACAGATACGCAGTATTTT. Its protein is CASSQTMAGLVEKIGTDTQYF.

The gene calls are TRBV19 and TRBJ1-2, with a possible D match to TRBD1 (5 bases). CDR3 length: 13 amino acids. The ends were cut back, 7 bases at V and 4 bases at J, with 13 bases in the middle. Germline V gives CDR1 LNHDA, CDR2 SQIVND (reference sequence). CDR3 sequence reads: CASTLGGAYGYTF. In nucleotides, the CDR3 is TGTGCCAGTACCTTAGGAGGGGCCTATGGCTACACCTTC.